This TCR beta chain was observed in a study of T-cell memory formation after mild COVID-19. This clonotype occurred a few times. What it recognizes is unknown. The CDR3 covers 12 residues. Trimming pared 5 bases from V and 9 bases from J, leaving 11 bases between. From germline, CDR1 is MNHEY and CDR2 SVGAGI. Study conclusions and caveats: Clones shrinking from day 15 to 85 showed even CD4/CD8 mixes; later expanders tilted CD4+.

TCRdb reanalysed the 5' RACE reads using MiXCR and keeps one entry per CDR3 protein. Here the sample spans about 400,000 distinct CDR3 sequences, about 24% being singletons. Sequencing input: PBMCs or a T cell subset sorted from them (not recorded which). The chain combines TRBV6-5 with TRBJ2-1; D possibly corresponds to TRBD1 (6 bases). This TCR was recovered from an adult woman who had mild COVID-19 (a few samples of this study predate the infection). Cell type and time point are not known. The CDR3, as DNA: TGTGCCAGCAGTCAACAGGGCGGTGAGCAGTTCTTC. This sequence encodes CASSQQGGEQFF.